The sequence of this T cell receptor beta chain was determined in a study of cytomegalovirus exposure and HLA in healthy donors. At the level of the study: Among about 380 genotyped donors, about 85% fell in the Caucasian-associated ancestry cluster. Study-level results: Association with HLA alleles at 0.05 false discovery rate was found for around 17,000 TCR beta sequences in a later analysis.

Vbeta (60) and Jbeta (13) primers were used in the PCR. Sequencing used immunoSEQ multiplex PCR; TCRdb keeps in-frame clones, though not all of them. The table includes more than 75,000 clones, over 70% detected once. The CDR3 extends over 15 amino acids. The germline gives CDR1 SGHTA, CDR2 FQGNSA. Trimming pared 4 bases from V and 5 bases from J, leaving 12 bases between. A note on this clone: Its target is not known.

The TCR sequence derives from a man aged 35-49 years in good health and CMV-seropositive. Sequencing was performed on PBMCs. V usage is TRBV7-2 and J usage is TRBJ1-6; the D gene is possibly TRBD1 (5 bases). CDR3 coding DNA: TGTGCCAGCAGCTCCCTTGGACACAATAATTCACCCCTCCACTTT. It yields the protein CASSSLGHNNSPLHF.